The 19 T cell receptor beta chains in this list originate from one sample, sequenced in a study of T cells in localized non-small cell lung cancer. TCRdb's table, derived via immunoSEQ multiplex PCR, lists solely in-frame clones and lacks some. The sample contains tens of thousands of clones, approximately 88% of which appear only once. The material was peripheral blood, obtained before any cancer treatment. The receptors come from a man aged 40-75 years with stage I squamous cell lung carcinoma.

J is TRBJ2-6 and V is TRBV6-5; D is ambiguous. The germline V and J ends were trimmed by 8 bases and 0 bases, with 8 bases remaining between them. The germline CDR1 and CDR2 sequences are MNHEY and SVGAGI. CDR3 length: 14 residues. The CDR3 coding sequence is TGTGCCAGCCTAGATTACTCTGGGGCCAACGTCCTGACTTTC. Amino acid sequence: CASLDYSGANVLTF.

The J gene is TRBJ2-2, the V gene TRBV5-4; 8 bases align to TRBD1. V gave up 2 bases and J gave up 6 bases; unmatched junction bases: 6. The CDR3 totals 15 residues. Germline CDR1 and CDR2: SGHNT and YYREEE (reference sequence). DNA of the CDR3: TGTGCCAGCAGCTTACAGGGGGGCGGGGCCGGGGAGCTGTTTTTT. As protein: CASSLQGGGAGELFF.

The chain has TRBV2 and TRBJ1-2; D is possibly TRBD1 (6 bases). CDR1 and CDR2 (germline): SNHLY, FYNNEI. The CDR3 has 15 residues. Deletions cut 7 bases from V and 8 bases from J, with 23 bases between. The CDR3 nucleotides are TGTGCCAGCAAGGAACAGGGTTCTGTGCTTCAAGGCTACACCTTC. This translates into CASKEQGSVLQGYTF. Full variable domain (rest looked up from reference TRBV2 and TRBJ1-2): EPEVTQTPSHQVTQMGQEVILRCVPISNHLYFYWYRQILGQKVEFLVSFYNNEISEKSEIFDDQFSVERPDGSNFTLKIRSTKLEDSAMYFCASKEQGSVLQGYTFGSGTRLTVV.

This clone came up once. This chain's CDR3 is CASSFHRGPEQYF. CDR3 bases: TGTGCCAGCAGCTTCCACAGGGGGCCCGAGCAGTACTTC. The gene calls are TRBV5-5 and TRBJ2-7; 9 bases are a match to TRBD1. Per germline, CDR1 SGHKS and CDR2 YYEKEE (reference sequence). The CDR3 loop spans 13 amino acids. The V segment lost 2 bases and the J segment 6 bases; nucleotides outside the gene matches: 3. Together with reference TRBV5-5 and TRBJ2-7, the CDR3 gives the full variable domain: DAGVTQSPTHLIKTRGQQVTLRCSPISGHKSVSWYQQVLGQGPQFIFQYYEKEERGRGNFPDRFSARQFPNYSSELNVNALLLGDSALYLCASSFHRGPEQYFGPGTRLTVT.

This sequence joins TRBV9 and TRBJ1-5; no reliable D call. CDR3 length: 15 residues. Germline CDR1 reads SGDLS; CDR2 reads YYNGEE. The V gene lost 0 bases and the J gene lost 0 bases, with 7 bases spanning the gap. CDR3 bases: TGTGCCAGCAGCGTAGTAGGAGATAGCAATCAGCCCCAGCATTTT. This sequence encodes CASSVVGDSNQPQHF.

The genes are TRBV28 and TRBJ1-6; 12 bases are a match to TRBD1. The CDR3 contains 14 residues. The J segment lost 10 bases and the V segment lost 6 bases, leaving 4 bases of the junction unmatched. Germline V gene sequence: CDR1 MDHEN, CDR2 SYDVKM. The CDR3 DNA sequence: TGTGCCAGCAGCGGGGACAGGGGGCGGTCACCCCTCCACTTT. Translation: CASSGDRGRSPLHF.

The rearrangement uses TRBV29-1 and TRBJ1-6; D uncertain. The V gene's germline CDR1 is SQVTM and CDR2 ANQGSEA. This CDR3 region has 13 residues. Trimming pared 4 bases from V and 5 bases from J, leaving 9 bases between. CDR3 nucleotides: TGCAGCGTTGCTACAGCCAATAATTCACCCCTCCACTTT. It yields the protein CSVATANNSPLHF.

V is TRBV25-1 and J is TRBJ1-2; D remains ambiguous. Germline V gene lookup returns CDR1 MGHDK and CDR2 SYGVNS. The CDR3 runs 11 residues. V dropped 5 bases and J dropped 1 base, with 2 bases sitting between them. The CDR3 DNA sequence: TGTGCCAGCAGTCGTAACTATGGCTACACCTTC. It codes for CASSRNYGYTF.

V is TRBV30 and J is TRBJ1-5; 9 bases are a match to TRBD1. CDR3 size: 15 residues. Per the germline V gene, CDR1 is GTSNPN and CDR2 is SVGIG (reference sequence). With V trimmed by 0 bases and J by 4 bases, 4 bases remained unmatched. DNA for the CDR3: TGTGCCTGGAGTGTTTCGACAGGGGGGAATCAGCCCCAGCATTTT. Amino acids: CAWSVSTGGNQPQHF. Full variable domain (remainder filled in from reference TRBV30 and TRBJ1-5): SQTIHQWPATLVQPVGSPLSLECTVEGTSNPNLYWYRQAAGRGLQLLFYSVGIGQISSEVPQNLSASRPQDRQFILSSKKLLLSDSGFYLCAWSVSTGGNQPQHFGDGTRLSIL.

This chain links TRBV6-5 with TRBJ1-5; D gene ambiguous. The V and J ends lost 0 bases and 2 bases respectively, with 8 bases between them. CDR1 and CDR2 (germline): MNHEY, SVGAGI. The CDR3 is made up of 15 amino acids. The CDR3 DNA sequence: TGTGCCAGCAGTTACTCGAGCGGGCGCAATCAGCCCCAGCATTTT. It yields the protein CASSYSSGRNQPQHF.

The chain employs TRBV7-9 and TRBJ1-1; D gene ambiguous. This CDR3 is 13 amino acids long. V lost 1 base, J lost 5 bases, and 8 bases lay in between. CDR1 and CDR2 (germline): SEHNR, FQNEAQ (reference sequence). As DNA, the CDR3 is TGTGCCAGCAGCTTAGGAAGTCGAACTGAAGCTTTCTTT. It specifies CASSLGSRTEAFF.

The count of this clone is one. The chain is built from TRBV15 and TRBJ2-5; D possibly uses TRBD1 or TRBD2 (6 bases each). Deletions cut 8 bases from V and 7 bases from J, with 23 bases between. Germline values: CDR1 LNHNV, CDR2 YYDKDF (reference sequence). CDR3 length equals 15 residues. The CDR3: CATREGGLSIGTQYF. CDR3 coding DNA: TGTGCCACCCGAGAGGGGGGCCTATCAATTGGGACCCAGTACTTC.

V is TRBV7-8 and J is TRBJ2-7; 9 bases agree with TRBD1. This CDR3 region has 16 residues. Looked up from germline, CDR1 is SGHVS and CDR2 is FQNEAQ. Unmatched junction bases numbered 10, after V lost 4 bases and J lost 3 bases. This CDR3 reads CASSWSPGQGGYEQYF. CDR3 bases: TGTGCCAGCAGCTGGAGTCCGGGACAGGGAGGCTACGAGCAGTACTTC.

CDR3 protein: CASSQSGTGGLNYGYTF. In DNA form, the CDR3 reads TGTGCCAGCAGCCAATCAGGGACAGGAGGCCTAAACTATGGCTACACCTTC. The chain joins TRBV16 to TRBJ1-2, with TRBD1 identical over 8 bases. Germline CDR1 and CDR2: KGHSY and FQNENV. Trimming cost V 0 bases and J 2 bases; bases outside gene matches: 8. This CDR3 is 17 amino acids long.

The chain has TRBV5-1 and TRBJ2-5; no firm D call. Trimming pared 3 bases from V and 2 bases from J, leaving 8 bases between. The germline CDR1 and CDR2 sequences are SGHRS and YFSETQ. CDR3 size: 13 residues. The CDR3 here is CASSSNFQETQYF. CDR3 coding DNA: TGCGCCAGCAGCTCGAACTTTCAAGAGACCCAGTACTTC.

The J gene is TRBJ2-1, the V gene TRBV7-2, with TRBD2 matching 7 bases. Losses at the gene ends were 5 bases for V and 2 bases for J; bases not matched to a gene: 6. Germline values: CDR1 SGHTA, CDR2 FQGNSA. CDR3 length: 15 residues. The CDR3, as DNA: TGTGCCAGCAGCGTACGGGGGGACCCCTACAATGAGCAGTTCTTC. Its translation: CASSVRGDPYNEQFF.

In regard to this clone: Other DNA sequences in the sample encode the same CDR3. This chain links TRBV10-3 with TRBJ2-7; weak D call: TRBD1 (5 bases). CDR3 length: 14 amino acids. In germline, CDR1 is ENHRY, CDR2 SYGVKD. Between the trimmed V and J ends, which lost 2 bases and 1 base, there was a span of 9 bases. Written as DNA, the CDR3 is TGTGCCATCAGTGAGGCAGGGATATCCTACGAGCAGTACTTC. Translating gives CAISEAGISYEQYF.

The rearrangement links TRBV27 to TRBJ2-1; D remains unclear. The CDR3 runs to 13 residues. Germline V gene data show CDR1 as MNHEY and CDR2 as SMNVEV (reference sequence). Trimming pared 3 bases from V and 3 bases from J, leaving 6 bases between. CDR3 bases: TGTGCCAGCAGTTTTTCCCGCTACAATGAGCAGTTCTTC. Translating it yields CASSFSRYNEQFF.

The chain uses TRBV7-9 and TRBJ2-1; D is perhaps TRBD2 (6 bases). Germline loops: CDR1 SEHNR, CDR2 FQNEAQ (reference sequence). V shed 11 bases and J shed 1 base, with 12 bases lying between them. The CDR3 runs 13 residues. For the CDR3, the DNA is TGTGCCGGGGGGAAGGGATCCTACAATGAGCAGTTCTTC. Its translation: CAGGKGSYNEQFF.